The 32 T cell receptor beta chains in this list originate from one sample, sequenced in a study. TCRdb redid the calling of the RT-PCR reads with MiXCR, one entry per CDR3 protein. The data hold about 680,000 distinct CDR3 sequences, with about 14% observed a single time. Source material: memory CD4+ T cells from blood. The receptors originated from a female donor in good health, serving as a healthy control.

The chain carries TRBV9 and TRBJ2-5; D possibly uses TRBD1 or TRBD2 (6 bases each). Trimming pared 4 bases from V and 2 bases from J, leaving 18 bases between. The CDR3 covers 16 residues. Germline-derived CDR1 and CDR2 are SGDLS and YYNGEE. The CDR3 nucleotides are TGTGCCAGCAGCACCCATGGAGGGGGACCACAAGAGACCCAGTACTTC. This gives the protein CASSTHGGGPQETQYF.

The chain joins TRBV18 to TRBJ1-3; D is unclear. Germline V lookup: CDR1 KGHSH, CDR2 LQKENI. The CDR3 runs to 15 residues. V dropped 3 bases and J dropped 0 bases, with 9 bases sitting between them. The CDR3 here is CASSPAAASGNTIYF. CDR3 nucleotides: TGTGCCAGCTCACCTGCAGCAGCCTCTGGAAACACCATATATTTT.

This clonotype was recorded a few times. The chain employs TRBV20-1 and TRBJ1-3, with D possibly matching TRBD1 (6 bases). CDR3 length equals 15 residues. Trimming shortened V by 3 bases and J by 0 bases, and 12 bases separated the two germline ends. Germline CDR1 is DFQATT and CDR2 is SNEGSKA (reference sequence). Here the CDR3 DNA reads TGCAGTGCTAGCGGGGGGGCAGACTCTGGAAACACCATATATTTT. It translates to CSASGGADSGNTIYF.

The V call is TRBV7-8, the J call TRBJ1-5; a weak D match, TRBD1 (6 bases). V was cut by 5 bases and J by 4 bases, with 18 bases left in between. There are 16 residues in the CDR3. CDR1 and CDR2 (germline): SGHVS, FQNEAQ. CDR3 DNA sequence: TGTGCCAGCAGCGCCGACAGGTACAGGGAGAATCAGCCCCAGCATTTT. Amino acid sequence: CASSADRYRENQPQHF.

This clonotype was recorded a few times. This chain links TRBV3-1 with TRBJ1-1; D gene uncertain. V lost 4 bases and J lost 3, with 9 bases in between. Germline V gives CDR1 LGHDT, CDR2 YNNKEL (reference sequence). This CDR3 is built from 13 residues. Written as DNA, the CDR3 is TGTGCCAGCAGCCGAGCCCGGCACACTGAAGCTTTCTTT. This encodes CASSRARHTEAFF.

J is TRBJ2-7 and V is TRBV18; D might be TRBD1 (6 bases). The CDR3 loop spans 14 amino acids. Germline CDR1 and CDR2: KGHSH and LQKENI. V was clipped by 2 bases and J by 6 bases, with 14 bases between them. CDR3 loop: CASSPVDEGGEQYF. The DNA of the CDR3 is TGTGCCAGCTCACCAGTCGATGAAGGGGGCGAGCAGTACTTC. The entire variable domain, with the rest obtained from reference TRBV18 and TRBJ2-7, is as follows: NAGVMQNPRHLVRRRGQEARLRCSPMKGHSHVYWYRQLPEEGLKFMVYLQKENIIDESGMPKERFSAEFPKEGPSILRIQQVVRGDSAAYFCASSPVDEGGEQYFGPGTRLTVT.

This clonotype was seen only a few times. The CDR3 is CASRDRTTYGYTF. The CDR3 nucleotides read TGTGCCTCAAGAGACAGGACGACCTATGGCTACACCTTC. V and J are TRBV30 and TRBJ1-2; a weak D match, TRBD1 (6 bases). Germline loops: CDR1 GTSNPN, CDR2 SVGIG (reference sequence). Trimming removed 7 bases from V and 4 bases from J, with 16 bases in between. The CDR3 length is 13 residues.

This clonotype was recorded once. This CDR3 reads CASSGQGAAGYNEQFF. For the CDR3, the DNA is TGTGCCAGCAGCGGGCAGGGGGCGGCGGGGTACAATGAGCAGTTCTTC. The chain uses TRBV9 and TRBJ2-1; 8 nucleotides align to TRBD1. Germline V lookup: CDR1 SGDLS, CDR2 YYNGEE. This CDR3 has 16 residues. Losses at the gene ends were 3 bases for V and 4 bases for J; bases not matched to a gene: 9.

The V call is TRBV3-1, the J call TRBJ1-1; D is unclear. Per the germline V gene, CDR1 is LGHDT and CDR2 is YNNKEL (reference sequence). The CDR3 contains 13 residues. Trimming pared 4 bases from V and 10 bases from J, leaving 16 bases between. As DNA, the CDR3 is TGTGCCAGCAGCCGGGGAGGATTAACGGGAGCTTTCTTT. Translation: CASSRGGLTGAFF.

This clonotype has more than one count but fewer than ten. V gene TRBV20-1 combines with J gene TRBJ2-3; D is ambiguous. Germline V gives CDR1 DFQATT, CDR2 SNEGSKA (reference sequence). Trimming took off 4 bases at V and 0 bases at J, with 14 bases between the two ends. The CDR3 length is 15 residues. CDR3 loop: CSATAPNYSTDTQYF. CDR3 nucleotides: TGCAGTGCTACCGCGCCCAACTACAGCACAGATACGCAGTATTTT.

The rearrangement links TRBV30 to TRBJ2-7, with TRBD1 identical over 7 bases. Germline CDR1 GTSNPN, CDR2 SVGIG (reference sequence). The CDR3 is 13 residues long. With V trimmed by 4 bases and J by 2 bases, 5 bases remained unmatched. Here the CDR3 DNA reads TGTGCCTGGACGACAGGGTGGACCTACGAGCAGTACTTC. Its protein product is CAWTTGWTYEQYF.

This clonotype has a count of ten or more. The chain has TRBV7-7 and TRBJ2-3, with D unclear. This CDR3 spans 14 amino acids. Germline V gives CDR1 SSHAT, CDR2 FNYEAQ (reference sequence). Trimming took 5 bases from V and 3 from J, leaving 12 bases between them. Here the CDR3 DNA reads TGTGCCAGCAGCCCGTCCAGTCGGACAGATACGCAGTATTTT. Amino acids: CASSPSSRTDTQYF.

This clonotype was detected many times. The chain recombines TRBV7-2 with TRBJ1-5; a possible D gene is TRBD1 (6 bases). Per germline, CDR1 SGHTA and CDR2 FQGNSA. The V end lost 2 bases, the J end lost 6 bases, and 8 bases lay between the germline ends. CDR3 size: 13 residues. CDR3 protein: CASSLRGTQPQHF. CDR3 sequence (DNA): TGTGCCAGCAGCTTAAGGGGGACTCAGCCCCAGCATTTT.

V and J are TRBV18 and TRBJ2-7; D is perhaps TRBD2 (6 bases). The V and J ends lost 3 bases and 0 bases respectively, with 12 bases between them. Germline V gene lookup returns CDR1 KGHSH and CDR2 LQKENI. This CDR3 contains 15 residues. The CDR3 spells CASSPGIGGSYEQYF. DNA of the CDR3: TGTGCCAGCTCACCGGGTATCGGGGGCTCCTACGAGCAGTACTTC.

This chain links TRBV7-9 with TRBJ1-1; D is unclear. With 2 bases removed from V and 5 bases from J, the gap between germline ends came to 6 bases. The germline CDR1 and CDR2 sequences are SEHNR and FQNEAQ (reference sequence). The CDR3 covers 12 residues. CDR3 protein: CASSLMATEAFF. CDR3 nucleotide sequence: TGTGCCAGCAGCTTAATGGCTACTGAAGCTTTCTTT.

The chain recombines TRBV29-1 with TRBJ2-1; 9 nucleotides line up with TRBD1. This CDR3 has 18 residues. Trimming at V came to 3 bases and at J to 7 bases, leaving 19 bases not matched to a gene. The germline V gene encodes CDR1 SQVTM and CDR2 ANQGSEA. The CDR3 nucleotides are TGCAGCGTTGAGGTGAGGTACCGGGACAGGGAGGTGTGGAATGAGCAGTTCTTC. It specifies CSVEVRYRDREVWNEQFF.

This clonotype was recorded many times. The J gene is TRBJ1-3, the V gene TRBV29-1; D remains ambiguous. This CDR3 comprises 13 residues. The V and J ends lost 7 bases and 4 bases respectively, with 14 bases between them. Germline CDR1 and CDR2: SQVTM and ANQGSEA. The DNA for the CDR3 is TGCAGCGCCCGAGCGGGCACCGGAAACACCATATATTTT. Amino acid sequence: CSARAGTGNTIYF.

This clonotype has a handful of counts. This chain links TRBV20-1 with TRBJ2-1; 7 positions agree with TRBD2. Germline V gene data show CDR1 as DFQATT and CDR2 as SNEGSKA (reference sequence). With V trimmed by 6 bases and J by 6 bases, 5 bases remained unmatched. CDR3 length: 12 amino acids. CDR3: CSAPTSSNEQFF. DNA for the CDR3: TGCAGTGCCCCGACTAGCAGCAATGAGCAGTTCTTC.

This clonotype was counted many times. The chain is built from TRBV6-5 and TRBJ2-3, with D perhaps matching TRBD1 or TRBD2 (5 bases each). Germline V gene sequence: CDR1 MNHEY, CDR2 SVGAGI. This CDR3 spans 15 amino acids. Deletions cut 5 bases from V and 1 base from J, with 13 bases between. The CDR3: CASSRLGAGTDTQYF. CDR3 DNA: TGTGCCAGCAGTCGACTCGGGGCTGGCACAGATACGCAGTATTTT.

This clonotype was observed a few times. The chain recombines TRBV24-1 with TRBJ2-1, with TRBD2 identical over 9 bases. Germline V gene sequence: CDR1 KGHDR, CDR2 SFDVKD. V gave up 4 bases and J gave up 4 bases; unmatched junction bases: 16. This CDR3 has 19 amino acids. The CDR3 protein is CATSDPQVGSGGLYNEQFF. CDR3 coding DNA: TGTGCCACCAGTGACCCGCAGGTTGGTAGCGGGGGATTATACAATGAGCAGTTCTTC.

The rearrangement uses TRBV20-1 and TRBJ1-5; 9 nucleotides align to TRBD1. The V and J ends lost 4 bases and 0 bases, in that order; junction bases with no gene match: 7. CDR1 and CDR2 from the germline V gene are DFQATT and SNEGSKA (reference sequence). The CDR3 consists of 16 residues. The DNA for the CDR3 is TGCAGTGCTACTCCGGGACAGGGACCTAGCAATCAGCCCCAGCATTTT. Translated, it gives CSATPGQGPSNQPQHF.

A few counts support this clonotype. V usage is TRBV4-3 and J usage is TRBJ2-3, with D maybe TRBD2 (6 bases). In germline, CDR1 is LGHNA, CDR2 YSLEER. There are 14 residues in the CDR3. Trimming cost V 3 bases and J 9 bases, with 16 bases left between them. DNA of the CDR3: TGCGCCAGCAGCCAGGATACGGGGGTTGCAACGCAGTATTTT. The encoded protein is CASSQDTGVATQYF.

In this sample, this clonotype turned up many times. The chain joins TRBV20-1 to TRBJ2-5; 8 bases line up with TRBD1. V shed 4 bases and J 1 base; nucleotides not matched to a gene: 8. The CDR3 is 15 amino acids. The germline V gene encodes CDR1 DFQATT and CDR2 SNEGSKA (reference sequence). The CDR3 region has the DNA TGCAGTGCTATCGGACAGGGAATGTTCCAAGAGACCCAGTACTTC. This translates into CSAIGQGMFQETQYF.

This clonotype was seen a few times. The rearrangement uses TRBV7-6 and TRBJ2-1, with 8 positions matching TRBD1. From germline, CDR1 is SGHVS and CDR2 FNYEAQ. V was clipped by 5 bases and J by 10 bases; unmatched bases: 7. The CDR3 runs 13 residues. CDR3 protein: CASSKTGAGEQFF. CDR3 sequence (DNA): TGTGCCAGCAGCAAGACAGGGGCGGGGGAGCAGTTCTTC. Full variable domain (rest looked up from reference TRBV7-6 and TRBJ2-1): GAGVSQSPRYKVTKRGQDVALRCDPISGHVSLYWYRQALGQGPEFLTYFNYEAQQDKSGLPNDRFSAERPEGSISTLTIQRTEQRDSAMYRCASSKTGAGEQFFGPGTRLTVL.

The table lists this clonotype with many counts. V and J are TRBV29-1 and TRBJ1-6; D is unclear. Trimming stripped 7 bases from V and 1 base from J, with 8 bases between. CDR1 and CDR2 (germline): SQVTM, ANQGSEA. The CDR3 contains 13 residues. The chain's CDR3 is CSAQESYNSPLHF. CDR3 bases: TGCAGCGCGCAAGAATCCTATAATTCACCCCTCCACTTT.

This chain links TRBV7-2 with TRBJ2-5, with D possibly matching TRBD1 (7 bases). This CDR3 is built from 13 residues. Looked up from germline, CDR1 is SGHTA and CDR2 is FQGNSA. Trimming pared 6 bases from V and 4 bases from J, leaving 12 bases between. The CDR3 is CASSSGGLETQYF. The DNA for the CDR3 is TGTGCCAGCAGTTCAGGGGGGCTAGAGACCCAGTACTTC.

The V gene is TRBV24-1, the J gene TRBJ2-1; 7 bases align to TRBD2. Per germline, CDR1 KGHDR and CDR2 SFDVKD. V lost 1 base, J lost 5 bases, and 7 bases stayed unmatched. This CDR3 region has 16 residues. This chain's CDR3 is CATSDFNNGRHNEQFF. CDR3 DNA: TGTGCCACCAGTGATTTTAATAACGGGAGGCACAATGAGCAGTTCTTC.

This clonotype showed up many times. The rearrangement joins TRBV18 to TRBJ2-2; 12 bases are shared with TRBD2. Unmatched junction bases numbered 2, after V lost 3 bases and J lost 0 bases. The CDR3 contains 17 residues. Per the germline V gene, CDR1 is KGHSH and CDR2 is LQKENI. The CDR3 protein is CASSPRLAGANTGELFF. CDR3 nucleotides: TGTGCCAGCTCACCTCGACTAGCGGGAGCGAACACCGGGGAGCTGTTTTTT.

This chain joins TRBV6-1 and TRBJ1-2; 7 positions agree with TRBD1. This CDR3 region has 14 residues. V was pared by 6 bases and J by 5 bases, with 9 bases of the junction left unmatched. Germline loops: CDR1 MNHNS, CDR2 SASEGT. The chain's CDR3 is CASRPGQVIYGYTF. Written as DNA, the CDR3 is TGTGCCAGCAGGCCCGGACAGGTGATTTATGGCTACACCTTC.

The table lists this clonotype with a few counts. The chain uses TRBV6-5 and TRBJ1-2; 8 positions match TRBD1. This CDR3 is 13 amino acids long. J was trimmed by 7 bases and V by 6 bases; bases with no gene match: 7. CDR1 and CDR2 from the germline V gene are MNHEY and SVGAGI. CDR3 nucleotides: TGTGCCAGCAGCCGTAACAGGGGGTTTGGCTACACCTTC. This codes for CASSRNRGFGYTF.

This clonotype has ten or more counts. CDR3 sequence: CAINPGPSSGNTIYF. DNA of the CDR3: TGTGCCATCAACCCGGGCCCCAGCTCTGGAAACACCATATATTTT. This chain joins TRBV10-3 and TRBJ1-3; D gene ambiguous. Trimming took off 7 bases at V and 0 bases at J, with 13 bases between the two ends. CDR1 is ENHRY, CDR2 SYGVKD, per germline. The CDR3 has 15 residues.

This clonotype showed up just a few times. The chain combines TRBV4-3 with TRBJ2-5; 15 bases map to TRBD2. The CDR3 spans 17 residues. Germline values: CDR1 LGHNA, CDR2 YSLEER. J lost 5 bases, V lost 0 bases, and 4 bases had no gene match. The CDR3 reads CASSQDSGLAGGETQYF. In DNA, the CDR3 is TGCGCCAGCAGCCAAGATAGCGGACTAGCGGGGGGGGAGACCCAGTACTTC.